The 11 T cell receptor beta chains reported below all come from one sample, sequenced in a study of T cells in women clearing cervical HPV infection. Produced via immunoSEQ multiplex PCR; TCRdb's table is partial and in-frame only. The sample includes about 48,000 clones. The sequenced sample consisted of blood buffy coat. The receptors were gathered from a woman aged 18 to 69 with a cervical HPV16 infection that either progressed to CIN3+ or cleared (not recorded which).

Concerning this clone itself: The read falls 3 residues short of the CDR3 end, and the missing part is taken from the germline J gene. The chain combines TRBV7-6 with TRBJ2-1; D is unclear. CDR3 length: 14 residues. V lost 0 bases, J lost 6 bases, and 9 bases lay in between. Germline assignment: CDR1 SGHVS and CDR2 FNYEAQ. The CDR3 loop is CASSLASKSNEQFF. Partial CDR3 DNA: TGTGCCAGCAGCTTAGCGAGCAAGTCCAATGAG.

About this clone: At one end, the junction sequence differs from germline, possibly due to a read error. Sequencing ends 3 residues short of the CDR3 end; the germline J gene provides the rest. V usage is TRBV4-2 and J usage is TRBJ2-1, with 10 bases lining up with TRBD1. The CDR3 covers 15 residues. The germline V gene encodes CDR1 LGHNA and CDR2 YNFKEQ. CDR3 bases read: TGCGCCAGCAGCCACGGGACAGGGGCTAGGTATGAG. Its protein is CASSHGTGARYE. Given in full, the CDR3 is CASSHGTGARYEQFF.

As regards this clone: The CDR3 end is not reached by the read, which stops 3 residues before it; the germline J gene fills it in. V gene TRBV28 combines with J gene TRBJ2-3; maybe TRBD1 (6 bases). The CDR3 length is 13 residues. Germline-derived CDR1 and CDR2 are MDHEN and SYDVKM. V shed 2 bases and J shed 4 bases, with 7 bases lying between them. This CDR3 reads CASSLPGADTQYF. CDR3 bases read: TGTGCCAGCAGTTTACCAGGGGCAGATACG.

On this clone: Read coverage stops 3 residues before the CDR3 terminus; the germline J gene supplies the remainder. The V and J genes are TRBV2 and TRBJ2-3, with a weak D call TRBD2 (5 bases). From germline, CDR1 is SNHLY and CDR2 FYNNEI. The CDR3 has 14 residues. V lost 10 bases and J 0 bases, leaving 14 bases between the germline ends. The CDR3 spells CATKPGGSTDTQYF. The CDR3 bases that were read are TGTGCCACTAAACCCGGCGGGAGCACAGATACG.

Concerning this clone itself: The read comes to an end 3 residues before the CDR3 does, leaving the germline J gene to fill in the end. The chain is built from TRBV30 and TRBJ2-1; tentatively, D is TRBD1 (5 bases). CDR3 length: 21 amino acids. CDR1 and CDR2 from the germline V gene are GTSNPN and SVGIG (reference sequence). V shed 0 bases and J shed 1 base, with 28 bases lying between them. CDR3 DNA, as far as it was read: TGTGCCTGGAGTGTACTGACCGTGGTGGCCGATGGGGCTGGGTCCTACAATGAG. It is translated as CAWSVLTVVADGAGSYNE. The CDR3 in its entirety is CAWSVLTVVADGAGSYNEQFF.

As to this clone: Read data end 3 residues before the CDR3 end; the end is taken from the germline J gene. V is TRBV2 and J is TRBJ1-5, with TRBD1 matching 9 bases. The CDR3 loop spans 14 amino acids. Germline V lookup: CDR1 SNHLY, CDR2 FYNNEI. V lost 8 bases to trimming and J lost 5 bases; unmatched junction nucleotides: 7. The CDR3 DNA, read in part, is TGTGCCAGCGCGGGCGGACAGGGGTATCAGCCC. This gives the protein CASAGGQGYQP. The complete CDR3 protein is CASAGGQGYQPQHF.

About this clone: The CDR3 end lies 3 residues beyond the end of the read and is filled in from the germline J gene. This chain links TRBV5-1 with TRBJ2-3; 7 bases fit TRBD2. The length of the CDR3 is 16 residues. Looked up from germline, CDR1 is SGHRS and CDR2 is YFSETQ. V trimming: 1 base; J trimming: 1 base; junction bases outside the gene matches: 6. CDR3 protein: CASSLYLAGGTDTQYF. CDR3 DNA, as far as it was read: TGCGCCAGCAGCTTGTACTTGGCGGGAGGCACAGATACG.

Concerning this clone itself: The read ends 3 residues before the CDR3 terminus; that terminus is restored from the germline J gene. V and J are TRBV5-6 and TRBJ1-3; D gene ambiguous. The germline CDR1 and CDR2 sequences are SGHDT and YYEEEE. V shed 3 bases and J shed 0 bases, with 10 bases lying between them. The CDR3 has 15 residues. CDR3 in amino acids: CASSWQEISGNTIYF. The sequenced CDR3 bases are TGTGCCAGCAGCTGGCAGGAAATCTCTGGAAACACC.

Concerning this clone: From the germline J gene comes the end of the CDR3, since the read stops 3 residues before it. The V gene is TRBV7-6, the J gene TRBJ2-1, with TRBD2 identical over 10 bases. Germline CDR1 SGHVS, CDR2 FNYEAQ. Trimming cost V 5 bases and J 8 bases; bases outside gene matches: 9. The CDR3 loop spans 15 amino acids. The chain's CDR3 is CASSPGAGGPHEQFF. The sequenced part of the CDR3 DNA is TGTGCCAGCAGCCCAGGAGCGGGGGGGCCCCATGAG.

Note on this clone: Coverage ceases 3 residues before the CDR3 finishes, and the germline J gene fills in the end. The rearrangement links TRBV4-2 to TRBJ2-3, with 11 bases matching TRBD2. The germline CDR1 and CDR2 sequences are LGHNA and YNFKEQ. The CDR3 loop spans 17 amino acids. V lost 3 bases to trimming and J lost 5 bases; unmatched junction nucleotides: 10. CDR3 amino acids: CASSHAASGGPEDTQYF. CDR3 DNA (partial): TGTGCCAGCAGCCATGCTGCTAGCGGGGGGCCAGAAGATACG.

A word on this clone: The read ends 3 residues shy of where the CDR3 ends; the end is completed using the germline J gene. This chain connects TRBV5-6 to TRBJ1-2; 7 nucleotides align to TRBD1. V trimming: 3 bases; J trimming: 4 bases; junction bases outside the gene matches: 3. CDR1 and CDR2 (germline): SGHDT, YYEEEE. CDR3 length: 13 residues. The CDR3 bases that were read are TGTGCCAGCAGCTATCGGGACAGCTATGGC. This gives the protein CASSYRDSYG. The full CDR3 is CASSYRDSYGYTF.